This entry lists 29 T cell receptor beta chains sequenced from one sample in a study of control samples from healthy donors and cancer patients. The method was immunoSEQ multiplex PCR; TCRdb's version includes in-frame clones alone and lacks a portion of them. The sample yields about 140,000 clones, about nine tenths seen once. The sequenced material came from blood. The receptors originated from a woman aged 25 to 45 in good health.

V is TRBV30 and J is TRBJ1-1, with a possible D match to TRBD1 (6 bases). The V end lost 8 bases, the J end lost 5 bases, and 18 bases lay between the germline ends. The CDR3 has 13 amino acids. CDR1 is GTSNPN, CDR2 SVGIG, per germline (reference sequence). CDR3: CAGDGGRGTEAFF. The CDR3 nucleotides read TGTGCCGGTGACGGGGGGCGCGGGACTGAAGCTTTCTTT.

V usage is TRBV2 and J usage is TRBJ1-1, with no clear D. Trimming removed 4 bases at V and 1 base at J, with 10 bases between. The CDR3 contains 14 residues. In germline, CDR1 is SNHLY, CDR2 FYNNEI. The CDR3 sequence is CASSVDRSNTEAFF. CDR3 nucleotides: TGTGCCAGCAGTGTTGACCGATCGAACACTGAAGCTTTCTTT.

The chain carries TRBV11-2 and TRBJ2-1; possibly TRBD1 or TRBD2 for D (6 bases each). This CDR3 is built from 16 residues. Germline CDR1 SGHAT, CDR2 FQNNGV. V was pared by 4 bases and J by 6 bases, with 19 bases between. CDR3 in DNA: TGTGCCAGCAGCTCGGGGGCTAGGTCTAGGGGCAATGAGCAGTTCTTC. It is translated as CASSSGARSRGNEQFF.

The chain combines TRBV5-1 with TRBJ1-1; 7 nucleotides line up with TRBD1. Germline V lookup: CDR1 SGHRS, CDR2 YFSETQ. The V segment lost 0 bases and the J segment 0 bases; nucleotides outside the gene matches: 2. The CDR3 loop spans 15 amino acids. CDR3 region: CASSLVGTVNTEAFF. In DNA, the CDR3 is TGCGCCAGCAGCTTGGTAGGGACAGTGAACACTGAAGCTTTCTTT.

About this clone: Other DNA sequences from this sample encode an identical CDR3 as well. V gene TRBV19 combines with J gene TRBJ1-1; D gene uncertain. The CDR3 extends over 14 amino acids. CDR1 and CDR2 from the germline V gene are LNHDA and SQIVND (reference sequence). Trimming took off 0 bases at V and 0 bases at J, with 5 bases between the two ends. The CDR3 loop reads CASSIDGMNTEAFF. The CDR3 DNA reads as TGTGCCAGTAGTATAGACGGGATGAACACTGAAGCTTTCTTT. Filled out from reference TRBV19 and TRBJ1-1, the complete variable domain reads DGGITQSPKYLFRKEGQNVTLSCEQNLNHDAMYWYRQDPGQGLRLIYYSQIVNDFQKGDIAEGYSVSREKKESFPLTVTSAQKNPTAFYLCASSIDGMNTEAFFGQGTRLTVV.

The CDR3 sequence is CASSVGQATGELFF. Here the CDR3 DNA reads TGTGCCAGTAGTGTTGGACAGGCCACCGGGGAGCTGTTTTTT. The chain combines TRBV19 with TRBJ2-2; 7 bases fit TRBD1. This CDR3 comprises 14 residues. Germline CDR1 LNHDA, CDR2 SQIVND (reference sequence). V shed 5 bases, J shed 4 bases, and the junction held 4 bases outside the gene matches.

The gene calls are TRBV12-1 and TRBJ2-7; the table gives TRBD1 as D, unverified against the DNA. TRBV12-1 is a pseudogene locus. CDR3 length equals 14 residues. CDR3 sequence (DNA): TGTGCCAGCAGCTGTAAGGGACAGGACTACGAGCAGTACTTC. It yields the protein CASSCKGQDYEQYF.

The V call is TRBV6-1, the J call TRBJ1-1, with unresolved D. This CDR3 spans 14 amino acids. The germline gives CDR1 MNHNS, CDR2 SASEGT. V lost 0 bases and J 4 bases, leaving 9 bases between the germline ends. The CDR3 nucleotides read TGTGCCAGCAGTGAAGCGGGTGTGGTCACTGAAGCTTTCTTT. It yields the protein CASSEAGVVTEAFF.

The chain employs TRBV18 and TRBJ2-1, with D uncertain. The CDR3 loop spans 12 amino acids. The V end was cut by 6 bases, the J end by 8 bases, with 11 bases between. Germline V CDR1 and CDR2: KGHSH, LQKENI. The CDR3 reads CASSREADEQFF. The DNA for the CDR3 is TGTGCCAGCTCTCGCGAGGCGGATGAGCAGTTCTTC.

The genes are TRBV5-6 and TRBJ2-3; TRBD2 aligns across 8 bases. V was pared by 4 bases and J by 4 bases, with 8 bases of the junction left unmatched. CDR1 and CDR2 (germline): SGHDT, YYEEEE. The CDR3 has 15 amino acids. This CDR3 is CASSNREGGADTQYF. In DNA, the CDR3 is TGTGCCAGCAGCAACCGGGAGGGGGGCGCAGATACGCAGTATTTT.

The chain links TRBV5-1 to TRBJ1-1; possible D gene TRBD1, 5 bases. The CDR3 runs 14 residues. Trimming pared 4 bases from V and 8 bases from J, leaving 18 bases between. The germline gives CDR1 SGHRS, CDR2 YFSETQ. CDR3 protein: CASSPWDVPGEAFF. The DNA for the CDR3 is TGCGCCAGCAGCCCCTGGGACGTGCCAGGCGAAGCTTTCTTT.

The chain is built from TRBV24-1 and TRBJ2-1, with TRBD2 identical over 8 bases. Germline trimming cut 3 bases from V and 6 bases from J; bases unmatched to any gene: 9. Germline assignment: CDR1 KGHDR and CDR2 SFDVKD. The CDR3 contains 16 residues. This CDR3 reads CATSDPVGGDTNEQFF. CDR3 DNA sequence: TGTGCCACCAGTGATCCCGTCGGGGGGGACACCAATGAGCAGTTCTTC.

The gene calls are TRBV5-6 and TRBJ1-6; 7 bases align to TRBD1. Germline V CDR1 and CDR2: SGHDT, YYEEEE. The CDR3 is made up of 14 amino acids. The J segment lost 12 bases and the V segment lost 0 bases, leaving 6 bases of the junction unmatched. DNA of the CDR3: TGTGCCAGCAGCTTGGTTTCAGGGGGTGGACCCCTCCACTTT. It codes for CASSLVSGGGPLHF.

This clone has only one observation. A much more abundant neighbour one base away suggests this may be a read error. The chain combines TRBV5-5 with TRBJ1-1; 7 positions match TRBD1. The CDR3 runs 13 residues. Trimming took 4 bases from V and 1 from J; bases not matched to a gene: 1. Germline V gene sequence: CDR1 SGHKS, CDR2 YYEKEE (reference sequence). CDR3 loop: CASSGTANTEAFF. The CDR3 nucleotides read TGTGCCAGCAGCGGGACAGCGAACACTGAAGCTTTCTTT. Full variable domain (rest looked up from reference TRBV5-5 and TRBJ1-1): DAGVTQSPTHLIKTRGQQVTLRCSPISGHKSVSWYQQVLGQGPQFIFQYYEKEERGRGNFPDRFSARQFPNYSSELNVNALLLGDSALYLCASSGTANTEAFFGQGTRLTVV.

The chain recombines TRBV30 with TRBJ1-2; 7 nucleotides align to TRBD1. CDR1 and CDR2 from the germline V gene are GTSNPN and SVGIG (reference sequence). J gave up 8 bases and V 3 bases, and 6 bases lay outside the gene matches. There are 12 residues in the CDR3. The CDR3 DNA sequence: TGTGCCTGGAGCCAGGGACAGTTAGGCTACACCTTC. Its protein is CAWSQGQLGYTF. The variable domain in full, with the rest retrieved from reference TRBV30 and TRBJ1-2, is SQTIHQWPATLVQPVGSPLSLECTVEGTSNPNLYWYRQAAGRGLQLLFYSVGIGQISSEVPQNLSASRPQDRQFILSSKKLLLSDSGFYLCAWSQGQLGYTFGSGTRLTVV.

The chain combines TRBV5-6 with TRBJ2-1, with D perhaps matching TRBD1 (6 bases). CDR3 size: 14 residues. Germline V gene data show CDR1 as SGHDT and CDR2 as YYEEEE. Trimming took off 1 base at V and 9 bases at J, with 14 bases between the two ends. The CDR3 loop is CASSLPGTYFEQFF. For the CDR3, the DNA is TGTGCCAGCAGCTTGCCGGGGACATATTTTGAGCAGTTCTTC. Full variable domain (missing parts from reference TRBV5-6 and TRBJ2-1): DAGVTQSPTHLIKTRGQQVTLRCSPKSGHDTVSWYQQALGQGPQFIFQYYEEEERQRGNFPDRFSGHQFPNYSSELNVNALLLGDSALYLCASSLPGTYFEQFFGPGTRLTVL.

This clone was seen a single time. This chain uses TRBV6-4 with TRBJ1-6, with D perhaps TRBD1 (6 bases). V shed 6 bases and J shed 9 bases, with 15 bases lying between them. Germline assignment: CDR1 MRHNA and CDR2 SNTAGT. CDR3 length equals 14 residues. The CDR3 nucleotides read TGTGCCAGCAGGGCCGCAGGGGCGTTTTCACCCCTCCACTTT. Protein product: CASRAAGAFSPLHF.

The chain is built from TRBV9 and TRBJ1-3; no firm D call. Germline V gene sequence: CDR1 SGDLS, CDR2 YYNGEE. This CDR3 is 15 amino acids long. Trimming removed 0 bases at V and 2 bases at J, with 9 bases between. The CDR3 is CASSVAGEPGNTIYF. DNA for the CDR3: TGTGCCAGCAGCGTAGCTGGGGAACCTGGAAACACCATATATTTT.

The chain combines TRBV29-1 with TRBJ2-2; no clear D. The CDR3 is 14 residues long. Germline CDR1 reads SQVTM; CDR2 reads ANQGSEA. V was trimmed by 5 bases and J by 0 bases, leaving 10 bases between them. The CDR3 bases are TGCAGCGTTCTAGACACTACGAACACCGGGGAGCTGTTTTTT. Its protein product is CSVLDTTNTGELFF.

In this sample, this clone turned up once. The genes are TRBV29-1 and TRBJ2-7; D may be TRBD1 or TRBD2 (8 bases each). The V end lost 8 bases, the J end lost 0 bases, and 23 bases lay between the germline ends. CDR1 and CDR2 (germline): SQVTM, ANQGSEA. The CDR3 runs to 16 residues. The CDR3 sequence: CSFPRGGQVASYEQYF. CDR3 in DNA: TGCAGCTTCCCCCGGGGGGGACAGGTCGCCTCCTACGAGCAGTACTTC.

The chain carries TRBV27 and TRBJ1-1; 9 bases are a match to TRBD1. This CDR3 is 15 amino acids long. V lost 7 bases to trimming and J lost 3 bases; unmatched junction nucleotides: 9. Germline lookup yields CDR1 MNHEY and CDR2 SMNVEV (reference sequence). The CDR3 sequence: CASNIQGAVDTEAFF. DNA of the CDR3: TGTGCCAGCAATATACAGGGGGCAGTCGACACTGAAGCTTTCTTT.

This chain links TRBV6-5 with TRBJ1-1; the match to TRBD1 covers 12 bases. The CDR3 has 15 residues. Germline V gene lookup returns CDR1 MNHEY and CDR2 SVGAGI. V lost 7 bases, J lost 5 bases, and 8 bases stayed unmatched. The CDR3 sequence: CASTSGDRGHTEAFF. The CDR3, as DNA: TGTGCCAGCACCTCGGGGGACAGGGGGCATACTGAAGCTTTCTTT.

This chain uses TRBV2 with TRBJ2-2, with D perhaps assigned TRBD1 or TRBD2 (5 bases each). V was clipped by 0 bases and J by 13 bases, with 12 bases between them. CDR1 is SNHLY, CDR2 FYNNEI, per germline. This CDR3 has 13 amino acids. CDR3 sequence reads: CASSEAAGTALFF. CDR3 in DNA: TGTGCCAGCAGTGAAGCGGCCGGGACGGCGCTGTTTTTT.

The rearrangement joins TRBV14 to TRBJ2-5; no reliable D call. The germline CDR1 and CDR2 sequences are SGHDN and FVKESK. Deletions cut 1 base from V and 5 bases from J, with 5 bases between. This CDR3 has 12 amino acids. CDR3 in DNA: TGTGCCAGCAGCCAAGTCGGGGAGACCCAGTACTTC. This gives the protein CASSQVGETQYF. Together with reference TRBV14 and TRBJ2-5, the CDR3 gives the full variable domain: EAGVTQFPSHSVIEKGQTVTLRCDPISGHDNLYWYRRVMGKEIKFLLHFVKESKQDESGMPNNRFLAERTGGTYSTLKVQPAELEDSGVYFCASSQVGETQYFGPGTRLLVL.

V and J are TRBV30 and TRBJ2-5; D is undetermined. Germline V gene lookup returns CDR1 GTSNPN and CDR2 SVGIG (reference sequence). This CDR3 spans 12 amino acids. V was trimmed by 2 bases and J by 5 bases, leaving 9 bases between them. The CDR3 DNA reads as TGTGCCTGGAGTTCCGGGCGGGAGACCCAGTACTTC. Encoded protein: CAWSSGRETQYF. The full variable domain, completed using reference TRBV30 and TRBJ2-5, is SQTIHQWPATLVQPVGSPLSLECTVEGTSNPNLYWYRQAAGRGLQLLFYSVGIGQISSEVPQNLSASRPQDRQFILSSKKLLLSDSGFYLCAWSSGRETQYFGPGTRLLVL.

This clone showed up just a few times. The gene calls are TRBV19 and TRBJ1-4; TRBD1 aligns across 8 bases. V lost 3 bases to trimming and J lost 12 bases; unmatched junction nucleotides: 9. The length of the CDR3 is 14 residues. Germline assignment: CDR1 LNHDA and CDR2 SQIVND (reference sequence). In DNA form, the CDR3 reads TGTGCCAGTAGTATCCTCCAGGGGGCAACGCAACTGTTTTTT. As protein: CASSILQGATQLFF.

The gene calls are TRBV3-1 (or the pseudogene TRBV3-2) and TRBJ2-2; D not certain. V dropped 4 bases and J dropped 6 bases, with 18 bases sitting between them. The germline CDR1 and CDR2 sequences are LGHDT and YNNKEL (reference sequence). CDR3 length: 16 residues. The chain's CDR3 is CASSPQASTSSGELFF. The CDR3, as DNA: TGTGCCAGCAGCCCCCAGGCTAGTACCTCCTCCGGGGAGCTGTTTTTT.

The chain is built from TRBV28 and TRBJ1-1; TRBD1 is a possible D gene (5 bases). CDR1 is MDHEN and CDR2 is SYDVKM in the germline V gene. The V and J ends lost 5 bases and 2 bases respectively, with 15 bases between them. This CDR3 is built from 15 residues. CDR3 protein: CASSTGMRINTEAFF. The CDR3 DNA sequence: TGTGCCAGCAGTACAGGTATGAGGATCAACACTGAAGCTTTCTTT.

The CDR3 coding sequence is TGCGCCAGCAGCCCGGGACTATCGGGAGAGACCCAGTACTTC. Encoded protein: CASSPGLSGETQYF. The chain combines TRBV5-1 with TRBJ2-5; TRBD2 matches 7 bases. The CDR3 runs 14 residues. With V trimmed by 4 bases and J by 4 bases, 7 bases remained unmatched. Per the germline V gene, CDR1 is SGHRS and CDR2 is YFSETQ.